Presented here are 18 T cell receptor beta chains from one specimen sequenced in a study of persistence of HIV-infected CD4 T cells. Antigens for these TCRs are unknown. The stimulus was lysate of CMV-infected fibroblasts, around 9.3 ug/mL. CD40L/CD69 double-negative CD45RO-high memory CD4+ T cells were collected. Sequencing used immunoSEQ version 4 in survey mode. Produced via immunoSEQ multiplex PCR; TCRdb's table is partial and in-frame only. The repertoire has about 50,000 clones, more than 70% of them found once; the top ten carry less than 3%. Sequences were derived from CD4+ T cells sorted from PBMCs after approximately 19-hour stimulation, sampled from a patient who received antiretroviral therapy. These receptors originate from an adult man with HIV who was CMV-seropositive.

This chain uses TRBV29-1 with TRBJ2-7, with TRBD2 as a possible D gene (5 bases). Germline-derived CDR1 and CDR2 are SQVTM and ANQGSEA. There are 14 residues in the CDR3. V was clipped by 6 bases and J by 6 bases, with 21 bases between them. The CDR3 DNA follows: TGCAGCGTAGATACTAGTGGAACTTCGTCCGAGCAGTACTTC. This gives the protein CSVDTSGTSSEQYF.

The chain uses TRBV7-9 and TRBJ2-1; D is unresolved. The V end lost 5 bases, the J end lost 7 bases, and 6 bases lay between the germline ends. The CDR3 contains 11 residues. CDR1 is SEHNR and CDR2 is FQNEAQ in the germline V gene (reference sequence). The chain's CDR3 is CASSPQNEQFF. The CDR3 DNA follows: TGTGCCAGCAGCCCCCAAAATGAGCAGTTCTTC.

The genes are TRBV27 and TRBJ2-2, with 11 bases aligning to TRBD2. Unmatched junction bases numbered 5, after V lost 6 bases and J lost 2 bases. Germline V CDR1 and CDR2: MNHEY, SMNVEV (reference sequence). The CDR3 has 16 amino acids. CDR3 nucleotide sequence: TGTGCCAGCAGGACGGGGACTAGCGGTAACACCGGGGAGCTGTTTTTT. It encodes CASRTGTSGNTGELFF.

The V call is TRBV6-6, the J call TRBJ1-2, with TRBD1 identical over 9 bases. Germline CDR1 MNHNY, CDR2 SVGAGI (reference sequence). V shed 2 bases and J 6 bases; nucleotides not matched to a gene: 4. The CDR3 is 14 residues long. The CDR3 nucleotides read TGTGCCAGCAGTTACGAGGACAGGGGAAATGGCTACACCTTC. Translated, it gives CASSYEDRGNGYTF.

The chain is built from TRBV7-3 and TRBJ2-7; D gene uncertain. V lost 5 bases, J lost 2 bases, and 10 bases lay in between. There are 13 residues in the CDR3. Germline V CDR1 and CDR2: SGHTA, FQGTGA. CDR3 protein: CASSNGPAYEQYF. DNA of the CDR3: TGTGCCAGCAGCAACGGACCAGCCTACGAGCAGTACTTC.

V gene TRBV14 combines with J gene TRBJ2-5; D not certain. Germline V lookup: CDR1 SGHDN, CDR2 FVKESK. This CDR3 comprises 14 residues. V shed 1 base and J shed 2 bases, with 8 bases lying between them. CDR3 in amino acids: CASSQGPWQETQYF. Written as DNA, the CDR3 is TGTGCCAGCAGCCAAGGGCCGTGGCAAGAGACCCAGTACTTC.

The chain joins TRBV4-1 to TRBJ1-1, with D unclear. Trimming took off 0 bases at V and 1 base at J, with 12 bases between the two ends. The CDR3 runs to 16 residues. The germline V gene has CDR1 MGHRA and CDR2 YSYEKL. CDR3 in amino acids: CASSQDGYNKNTEAFF. The CDR3 DNA reads as TGCGCCAGCAGCCAAGATGGTTATAACAAGAACACTGAAGCTTTCTTT.

This clone was detected only once. The chain combines TRBV19 with TRBJ1-1; possible D gene TRBD1, 5 bases. This CDR3 comprises 13 residues. The germline V gene has CDR1 LNHDA and CDR2 SQIVND (reference sequence). V was pared by 9 bases and J by 0 bases, with 11 bases between. CDR3 loop: CASDSSVNTEAFF. As DNA, the CDR3 is TGTGCCAGCGACAGCTCAGTGAACACTGAAGCTTTCTTT. The entire variable domain, with the rest obtained from reference TRBV19 and TRBJ1-1, is as follows: DGGITQSPKYLFRKEGQNVTLSCEQNLNHDAMYWYRQDPGQGLRLIYYSQIVNDFQKGDIAEGYSVSREKKESFPLTVTSAQKNPTAFYLCASDSSVNTEAFFGQGTRLTVV.

This clone was counted only a few times. The chain recombines TRBV9 with TRBJ2-2; 9 bases agree with TRBD2. The CDR3 contains 16 residues. Germline CDR1 and CDR2: SGDLS and YYNGEE. The J segment lost 7 bases and the V segment lost 2 bases, leaving 9 bases of the junction unmatched. The chain's CDR3 is CASSVLAGSLGGELFF. CDR3 coding DNA: TGTGCCAGCAGCGTCCTAGCGGGGTCGTTGGGCGGGGAGCTGTTTTTT.

This sequence joins TRBV5-1 and TRBJ1-6; 9 bases are shared with TRBD1. Germline values: CDR1 SGHRS, CDR2 YFSETQ. The CDR3 sequence is 16 residues long. With V trimmed by 0 bases and J by 8 bases, 6 bases remained unmatched. CDR3 sequence: CASSLGTGELDSPLHF. The CDR3 DNA is TGCGCCAGCAGCTTGGGGACAGGGGAATTGGATTCACCCCTCCACTTT.

V usage is TRBV7-2 and J usage is TRBJ2-7; 7 positions match TRBD1. CDR3 size: 13 residues. V lost 5 bases to trimming and J lost 6 bases; unmatched junction nucleotides: 7. The germline V gene encodes CDR1 SGHTA and CDR2 FQGNSA. The CDR3 coding sequence is TGTGCCAGCAGCACCCGACAGGGCTCCGAGCAGTACTTC. It yields the protein CASSTRQGSEQYF.

V usage is TRBV3-1 (or the pseudogene TRBV3-2) and J usage is TRBJ2-7; tentatively, D is TRBD2 (5 bases). The CDR3 has 11 residues. The V end lost 6 bases, the J end lost 4 bases, and 7 bases lay between the germline ends. Germline V lookup: CDR1 LGHDT, CDR2 YNNKEL (reference sequence). CDR3 loop: CASSGRYEQYF. For the CDR3, the DNA is TGTGCCAGCAGTGGGAGATACGAGCAGTACTTC.

The V and J genes are TRBV7-3 and TRBJ1-1; D uncertain. V gave up 5 bases and J gave up 1 base, with 8 bases separating them. Germline V gene lookup returns CDR1 SGHTA and CDR2 FQGTGA. The CDR3 totals 13 residues. The CDR3 nucleotides are TGTGCCAGCAGCCCCCAGGAGAACACTGAAGCTTTCTTT. As protein: CASSPQENTEAFF.

The DNA for the CDR3 is TGTGCCAGCAGCTTTTCCCGATCCTACGAGCAGTACTTC. The encoded protein is CASSFSRSYEQYF. V is TRBV7-2 and J is TRBJ2-7; no definite D call. This CDR3 region has 13 residues. Trimming stripped 3 bases from V and 1 base from J, with 7 bases between. CDR1 and CDR2 from the germline V gene are SGHTA and FQGNSA.

V usage is TRBV27 and J usage is TRBJ2-1, with a possible D match to TRBD2 (6 bases). Trimming took 2 bases from V and 7 from J, leaving 15 bases between them. There are 15 residues in the CDR3. The V gene's germline CDR1 is MNHEY and CDR2 SMNVEV (reference sequence). The CDR3: CASSLKVLAGNEQFF. CDR3 DNA sequence: TGTGCCAGCAGTTTAAAAGTCTTGGCGGGGAATGAGCAGTTCTTC.

This chain uses TRBV6-5 with TRBJ1-6; D ambiguous. V lost 2 bases to trimming and J lost 7 bases, with 15 bases between them. Germline V gene sequence: CDR1 MNHEY, CDR2 SVGAGI. CDR3 length: 16 amino acids. CDR3 DNA: TGTGCCAGCAGTTACGAGGACCGGGCTAGGAATTCACCCCTCCACTTT. It translates to CASSYEDRARNSPLHF.

The CDR3 loop is CASSSGWGNTEAFF. In DNA form, the CDR3 reads TGTGCCAGCAGTTCAGGGTGGGGGAACACTGAAGCTTTCTTT. The V and J genes are TRBV6-5 and TRBJ1-1, with a possible D match to TRBD1 (5 bases). With 4 bases removed from V and 1 base from J, the gap between germline ends came to 10 bases. CDR1 and CDR2 (germline): MNHEY, SVGAGI. The CDR3 length is 14 residues.

The rearrangement uses TRBV28 and TRBJ1-5, with TRBD1 as a possible D gene (5 bases). This CDR3 spans 16 amino acids. The germline V and J ends were trimmed by 8 bases and 2 bases, with 19 bases remaining between them. The germline gives CDR1 MDHEN, CDR2 SYDVKM. The CDR3 DNA reads as TGTGCCAGCCGCGCATATGGGACGCCCGGCAATCAGCCCCAGCATTTT. Translated: CASRAYGTPGNQPQHF. Together with reference TRBV28 and TRBJ1-5, the CDR3 gives the full variable domain: DVKVTQSSRYLVKRTGEKVFLECVQDMDHENMFWYRQDPGLGLRLIYFSYDVKMKEKGDIPEGYSVSREKKERFSLILESASTNQTSMYLCASRAYGTPGNQPQHFGDGTRLSIL.